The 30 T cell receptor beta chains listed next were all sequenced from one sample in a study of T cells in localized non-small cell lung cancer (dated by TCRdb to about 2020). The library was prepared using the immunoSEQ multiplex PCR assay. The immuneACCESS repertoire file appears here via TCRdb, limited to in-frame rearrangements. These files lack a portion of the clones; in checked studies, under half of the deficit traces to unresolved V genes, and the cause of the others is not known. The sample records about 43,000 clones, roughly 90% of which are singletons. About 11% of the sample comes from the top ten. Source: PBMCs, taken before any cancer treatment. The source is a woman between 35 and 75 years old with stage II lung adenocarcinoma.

The CDR3, as DNA: TGTGCCAGCAGCTGGACAGTTCCAGGGAAACTGTTTTTT. Its translation: CASSWTVPGKLFF. This rearrangement joins TRBV5-5 to TRBJ1-4; tentative D call: TRBD1 (6 bases). The CDR3 sequence is 13 residues long. Trimming shortened V by 3 bases and J by 11 bases, and 14 bases separated the two germline ends. Germline assignment: CDR1 SGHKS and CDR2 YYEKEE (reference sequence).

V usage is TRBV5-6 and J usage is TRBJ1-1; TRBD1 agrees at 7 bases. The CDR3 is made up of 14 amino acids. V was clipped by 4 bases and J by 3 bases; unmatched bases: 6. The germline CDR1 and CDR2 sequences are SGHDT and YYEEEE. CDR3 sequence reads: CASSISRGDTEAFF. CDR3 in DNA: TGTGCCAGCAGCATTTCCAGGGGGGACACTGAAGCTTTCTTT.

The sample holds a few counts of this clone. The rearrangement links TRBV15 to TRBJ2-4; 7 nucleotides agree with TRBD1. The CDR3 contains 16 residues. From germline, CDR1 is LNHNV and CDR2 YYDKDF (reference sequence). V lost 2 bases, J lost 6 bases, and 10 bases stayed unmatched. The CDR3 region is CATSRSTGSGGNIQYF. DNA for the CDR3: TGTGCCACCAGCAGATCGACAGGGAGTGGTGGAAACATTCAGTACTTC.

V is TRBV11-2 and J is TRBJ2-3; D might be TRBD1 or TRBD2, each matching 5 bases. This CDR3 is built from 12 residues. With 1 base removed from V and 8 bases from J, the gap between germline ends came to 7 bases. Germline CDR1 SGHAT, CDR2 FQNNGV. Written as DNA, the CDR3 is TGTGCCAGCAGCTTAGGGGGGTCTACGCAGTATTTT. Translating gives CASSLGGSTQYF.

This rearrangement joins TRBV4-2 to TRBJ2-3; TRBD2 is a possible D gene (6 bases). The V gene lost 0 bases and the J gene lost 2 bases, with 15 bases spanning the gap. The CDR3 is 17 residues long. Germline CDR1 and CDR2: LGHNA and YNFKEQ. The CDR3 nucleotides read TGTGCCAGCAGCCAAGACTGGGACTTAATCCTCACAGATACGCAGTATTTT. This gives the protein CASSQDWDLILTDTQYF.

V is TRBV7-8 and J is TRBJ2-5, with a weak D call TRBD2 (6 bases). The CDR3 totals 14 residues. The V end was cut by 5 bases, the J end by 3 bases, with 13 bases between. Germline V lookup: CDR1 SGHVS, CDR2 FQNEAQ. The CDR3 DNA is TGTGCCAGCAGCGAACTAGCCGGGGAAGAGACCCAGTACTTC. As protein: CASSELAGEETQYF.

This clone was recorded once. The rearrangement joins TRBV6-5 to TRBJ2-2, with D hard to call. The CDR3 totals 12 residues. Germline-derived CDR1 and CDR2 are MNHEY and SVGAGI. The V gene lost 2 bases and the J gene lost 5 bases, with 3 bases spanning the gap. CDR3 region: CASSYPTGELFF. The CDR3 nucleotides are TGTGCCAGCAGTTACCCAACCGGGGAGCTGTTTTTT.

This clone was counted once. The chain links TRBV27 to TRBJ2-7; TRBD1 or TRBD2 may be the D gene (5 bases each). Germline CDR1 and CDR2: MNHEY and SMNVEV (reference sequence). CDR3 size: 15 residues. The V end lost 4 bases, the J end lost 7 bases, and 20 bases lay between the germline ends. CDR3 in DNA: TGTGCCAGCAGTTCATGGGGACGGTCGACGGGAGAGCAGTACTTC. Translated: CASSSWGRSTGEQYF.

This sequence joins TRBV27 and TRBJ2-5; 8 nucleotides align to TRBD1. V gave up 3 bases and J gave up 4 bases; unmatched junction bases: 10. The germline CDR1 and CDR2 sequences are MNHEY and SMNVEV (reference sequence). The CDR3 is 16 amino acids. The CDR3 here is CASSFTRTGLGETQYF. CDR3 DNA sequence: TGTGCCAGCAGTTTCACCCGGACAGGGTTAGGAGAGACCCAGTACTTC.

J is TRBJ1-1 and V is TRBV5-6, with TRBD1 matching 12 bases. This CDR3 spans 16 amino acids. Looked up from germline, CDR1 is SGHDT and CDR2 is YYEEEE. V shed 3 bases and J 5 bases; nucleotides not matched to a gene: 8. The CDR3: CASSSRDRGLGTEAFF. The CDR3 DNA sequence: TGTGCCAGCAGCTCAAGGGACAGGGGGCTGGGGACTGAAGCTTTCTTT.

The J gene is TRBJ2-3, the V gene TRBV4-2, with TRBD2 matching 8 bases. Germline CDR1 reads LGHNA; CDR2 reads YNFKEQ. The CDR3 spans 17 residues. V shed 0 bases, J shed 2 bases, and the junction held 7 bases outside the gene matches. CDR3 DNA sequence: TGTGCCAGCAGCCAAGATGGCAGCGGGGGCCTCACAGATACGCAGTATTTT. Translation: CASSQDGSGGLTDTQYF.

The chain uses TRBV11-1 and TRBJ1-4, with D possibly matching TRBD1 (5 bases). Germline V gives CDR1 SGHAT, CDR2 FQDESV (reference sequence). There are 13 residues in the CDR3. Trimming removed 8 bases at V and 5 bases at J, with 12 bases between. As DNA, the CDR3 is TGTGCCAGCTCCAGGGAAAGAAATGAAAAACTGTTTTTT. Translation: CASSRERNEKLFF.

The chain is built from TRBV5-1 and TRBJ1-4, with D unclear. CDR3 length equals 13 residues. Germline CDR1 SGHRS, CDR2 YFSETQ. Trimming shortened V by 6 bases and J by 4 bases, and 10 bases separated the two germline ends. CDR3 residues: CASNSEFNEKLFF. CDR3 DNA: TGCGCCAGCAACAGCGAATTTAATGAAAAACTGTTTTTT.

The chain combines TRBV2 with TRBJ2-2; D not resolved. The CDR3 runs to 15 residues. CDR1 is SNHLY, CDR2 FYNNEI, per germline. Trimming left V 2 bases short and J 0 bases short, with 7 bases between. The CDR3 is CASSENSPNTGELFF. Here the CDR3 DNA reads TGTGCCAGCAGTGAAAATTCCCCGAACACCGGGGAGCTGTTTTTT.

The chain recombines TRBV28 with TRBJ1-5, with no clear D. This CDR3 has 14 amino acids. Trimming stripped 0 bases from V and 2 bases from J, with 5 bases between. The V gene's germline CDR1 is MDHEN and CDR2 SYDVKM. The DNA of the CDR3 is TGTGCCAGCAGTTTATGGCAGGGCAATCAGCCCCAGCATTTT. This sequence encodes CASSLWQGNQPQHF.

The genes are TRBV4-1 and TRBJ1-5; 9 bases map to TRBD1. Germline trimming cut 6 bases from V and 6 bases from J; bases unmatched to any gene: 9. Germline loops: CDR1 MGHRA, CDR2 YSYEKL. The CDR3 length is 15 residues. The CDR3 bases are TGCGCCAGCAGACCTAGACAGGGGGAACGTCAGCCCCAGCATTTT. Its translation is CASRPRQGERQPQHF.

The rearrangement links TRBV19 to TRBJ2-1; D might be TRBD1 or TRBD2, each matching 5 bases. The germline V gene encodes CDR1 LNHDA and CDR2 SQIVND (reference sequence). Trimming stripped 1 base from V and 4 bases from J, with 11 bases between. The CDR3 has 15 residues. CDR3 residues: CASSIGGSEYNEQFF. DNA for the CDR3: TGTGCCAGTAGTATAGGGGGGAGCGAGTACAATGAGCAGTTCTTC.

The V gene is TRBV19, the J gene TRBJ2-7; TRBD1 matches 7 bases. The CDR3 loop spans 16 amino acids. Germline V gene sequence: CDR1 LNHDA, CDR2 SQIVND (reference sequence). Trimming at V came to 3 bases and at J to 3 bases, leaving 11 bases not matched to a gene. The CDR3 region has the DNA TGTGCCAGTAGTATCAATCTCCCGCGACAGGGCTACGAGCAGTACTTC. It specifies CASSINLPRQGYEQYF.

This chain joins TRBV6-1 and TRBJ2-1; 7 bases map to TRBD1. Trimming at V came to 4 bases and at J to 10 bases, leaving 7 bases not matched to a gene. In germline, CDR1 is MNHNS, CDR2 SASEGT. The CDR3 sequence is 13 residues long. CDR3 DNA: TGTGCCAGCAGTGTCGACAGGGCTGGGGAGCAGTTCTTC. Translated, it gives CASSVDRAGEQFF.

CDR3 in amino acids: CASSDSRDPYGYTF. CDR3 DNA sequence: TGCGCCAGCAGTGACTCAAGGGACCCCTATGGCTACACCTTC. V usage is TRBV10-2 and J usage is TRBJ1-2, with D perhaps matching TRBD1 (5 bases). Germline CDR1 is WSHSY and CDR2 is SAAADI. V lost 3 bases and J 4 bases, leaving 12 bases between the germline ends. This CDR3 is 14 amino acids long.

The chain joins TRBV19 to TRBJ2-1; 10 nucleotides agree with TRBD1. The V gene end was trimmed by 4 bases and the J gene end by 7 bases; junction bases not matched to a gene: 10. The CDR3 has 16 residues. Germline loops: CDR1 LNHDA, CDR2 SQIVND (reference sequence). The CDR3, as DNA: TGTGCCAGTAGTACCCCCCGACAGGGGGCATATAATGAGCAGTTCTTC. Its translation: CASSTPRQGAYNEQFF.

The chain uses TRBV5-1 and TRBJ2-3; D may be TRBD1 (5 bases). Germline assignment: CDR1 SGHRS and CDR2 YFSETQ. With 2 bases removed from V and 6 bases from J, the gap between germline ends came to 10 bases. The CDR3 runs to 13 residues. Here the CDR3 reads CASSLERQDTQYF. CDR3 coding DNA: TGCGCCAGCAGCTTAGAGAGACAGGATACGCAGTATTTT. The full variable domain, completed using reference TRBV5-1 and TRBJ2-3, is KAGVTQTPRYLIKTRGQQVTLSCSPISGHRSVSWYQQTPGQGLQFLFEYFSETQRNKGNFPGRFSGRQFSNSRSEMNVSTLELGDSALYLCASSLERQDTQYFGPGTRLTVL.

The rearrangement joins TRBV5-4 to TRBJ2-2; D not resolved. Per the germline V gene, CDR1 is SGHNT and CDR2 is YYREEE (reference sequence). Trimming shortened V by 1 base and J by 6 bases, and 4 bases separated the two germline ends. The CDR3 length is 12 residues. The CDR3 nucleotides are TGTGCCAGCAGCTTGTTCGCCGGGGAGCTGTTTTTT. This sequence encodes CASSLFAGELFF.

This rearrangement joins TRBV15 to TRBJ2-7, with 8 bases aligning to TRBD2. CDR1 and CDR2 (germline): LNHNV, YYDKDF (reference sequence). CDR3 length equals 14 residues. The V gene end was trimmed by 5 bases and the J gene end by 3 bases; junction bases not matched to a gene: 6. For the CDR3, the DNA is TGTGCCACCAGCTCCGGGACTAGGGTCTACGAGCAGTACTTC. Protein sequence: CATSSGTRVYEQYF.

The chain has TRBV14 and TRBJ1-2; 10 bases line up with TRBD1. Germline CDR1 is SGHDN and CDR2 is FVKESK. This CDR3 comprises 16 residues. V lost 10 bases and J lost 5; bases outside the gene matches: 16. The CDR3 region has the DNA TGTGCCACCGAAGTCCAAGGGACAGGGGACTTTTATGGCTACACCTTC. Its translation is CATEVQGTGDFYGYTF.

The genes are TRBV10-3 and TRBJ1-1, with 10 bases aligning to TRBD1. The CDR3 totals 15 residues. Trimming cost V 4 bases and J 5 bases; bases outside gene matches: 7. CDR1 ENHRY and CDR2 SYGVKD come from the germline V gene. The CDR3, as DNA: TGTGCCATCAGTGCCTCCGGGACAGGGGTTACTGAAGCTTTCTTT. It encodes CAISASGTGVTEAFF.

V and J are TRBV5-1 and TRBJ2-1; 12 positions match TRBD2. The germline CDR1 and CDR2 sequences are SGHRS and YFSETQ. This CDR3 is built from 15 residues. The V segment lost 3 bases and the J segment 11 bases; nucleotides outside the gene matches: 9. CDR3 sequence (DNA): TGCGCCAGCAGCTCTCGACTAGCGGGGGCCCAAAAGCAGTTCTTC. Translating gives CASSSRLAGAQKQFF.

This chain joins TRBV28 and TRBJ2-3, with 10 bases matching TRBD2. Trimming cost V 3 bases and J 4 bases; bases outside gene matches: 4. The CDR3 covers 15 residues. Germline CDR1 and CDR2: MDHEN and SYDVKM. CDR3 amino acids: CASSLRTSGSDTQYF. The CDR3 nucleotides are TGTGCCAGCAGTTTGAGGACTAGCGGATCAGATACGCAGTATTTT.

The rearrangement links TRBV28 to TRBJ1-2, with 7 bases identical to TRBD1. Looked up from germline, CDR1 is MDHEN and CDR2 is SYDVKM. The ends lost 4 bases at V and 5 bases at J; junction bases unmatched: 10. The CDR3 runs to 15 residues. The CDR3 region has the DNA TGTGCCAGCAGTTCACCCCAGGGGGGAGGGTATGGCTACACCTTC. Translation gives CASSSPQGGGYGYTF.

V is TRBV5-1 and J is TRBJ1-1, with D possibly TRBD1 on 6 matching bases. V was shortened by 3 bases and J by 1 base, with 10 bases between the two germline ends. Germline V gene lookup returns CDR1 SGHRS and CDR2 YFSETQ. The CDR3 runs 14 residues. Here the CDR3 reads CASSSQGSNTEAFF. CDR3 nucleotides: TGCGCCAGCAGCTCACAGGGATCGAACACTGAAGCTTTCTTT.